A single sample gave rise to the 10 T cell receptor beta chains below, sequenced in a study of cytomegalovirus exposure and HLA in healthy donors (dated by TCRdb to 2017 to 2019). Library creation used the immunoSEQ multiplex PCR assay. The multiplex PCR relied on a mix of 60 forward primers for TCR Vbeta segments and 13 reverse primers for TCR Jbeta segments. TCRdb took over this immuneACCESS table, retaining in-frame rearrangements with V and J assigned. Such tables are incomplete; in checked studies, under half of the missing clones stem from an unresolved V gene, and the remainder is unexplained. This sample is represented by around 100,000 clones; more than 65% of them were singletons. More than 0.95% of the sample goes to the ten largest clones. The sequenced sample was PBMCs. These receptor sequences come from a woman aged 18-29 years in good health and CMV-seronegative.

This sequence joins TRBV28 and TRBJ1-4; 8 positions agree with TRBD1. The CDR3 runs 12 residues. CDR1 is MDHEN, CDR2 SYDVKM, per germline. After removal of 4 bases from V and 12 bases from J, the junction contained 4 bases not matched to a gene. This chain's CDR3 is CASSSTGDQLFF. CDR3 in DNA: TGTGCCAGCAGTTCGACAGGGGACCAACTGTTTTTT.

The count of this clone is one. This chain links TRBV27 with TRBJ2-1; 13 nucleotides match TRBD2. Germline V CDR1 and CDR2: MNHEY, SMNVEV (reference sequence). Trimming removed 4 bases from V and 8 bases from J; junction bases left unmatched: 8. The CDR3 has 16 amino acids. The CDR3 DNA is TGTGCCAGCAGTTCCTCACTAGCGGGAGGGCCCGATGAGCAGTTCTTC. Protein sequence: CASSSSLAGGPDEQFF.

This rearrangement joins TRBV5-1 to TRBJ2-2; D unclear. The CDR3 extends over 16 amino acids. Trimming took 4 bases from V and 3 from J, leaving 16 bases between them. Germline-derived CDR1 and CDR2 are SGHRS and YFSETQ. The CDR3: CASSPFLRVDTGELFF. As DNA, the CDR3 is TGCGCCAGCAGCCCGTTTCTGAGAGTGGACACCGGGGAGCTGTTTTTT.

The V call is TRBV21-1, the J call TRBJ2-1; TRBD1, as called in the table, went unchecked against the DNA. TRBV21-1 is termed a pseudogene. There are 13 residues in the CDR3. For the CDR3, the DNA is TGTGCCAGCAGGTGCAGGGGTTACAATGAGCAGTTCTTC. This encodes CASRCRGYNEQFF.

The chain joins TRBV7-2 to TRBJ2-3; 9 nucleotides agree with TRBD2. Per the germline V gene, CDR1 is SGHTA and CDR2 is FQGNSA. The CDR3 extends over 16 amino acids. The V segment lost 1 base and the J segment 1 base; nucleotides outside the gene matches: 3. CDR3 nucleotides: TGTGCCAGCAGCTTAGAGCCTAGCGGGGGCACAGATACGCAGTATTTT. It is translated as CASSLEPSGGTDTQYF. Together with reference TRBV7-2 and TRBJ2-3, the CDR3 gives the full variable domain: GAGVSQSPSNKVTEKGKDVELRCDPISGHTALYWYRQSLGQGLEFLIYFQGNSAPDKSGLPSDRFSAERTGGSVSTLTIQRTQQEDSAVYLCASSLEPSGGTDTQYFGPGTRLTVL.

The rearrangement uses TRBV29-1 and TRBJ2-1; TRBD2 agrees at 10 bases. This CDR3 region has 13 residues. Germline V CDR1 and CDR2: SQVTM, ANQGSEA. V lost 5 bases and J lost 7; bases outside the gene matches: 5. The CDR3 DNA follows: TGCAGCGTTATAGCGGGAGGTAGTAATGAGCAGTTCTTC. This codes for CSVIAGGSNEQFF.

This chain uses TRBV5-1 with TRBJ1-6, with 7 nucleotides matching TRBD1. Germline V gives CDR1 SGHRS, CDR2 YFSETQ. The ends lost 0 bases at V and 10 bases at J; junction bases unmatched: 4. This CDR3 contains 14 residues. CDR3 in amino acids: CASSLAGGESPLHF. As DNA, the CDR3 is TGCGCCAGCAGCTTGGCAGGGGGAGAATCACCCCTCCACTTT.

The chain recombines TRBV6-1 with TRBJ2-7, with D possibly matching TRBD1 (6 bases). Germline CDR1 MNHNS, CDR2 SASEGT. Trimming took off 5 bases at V and 6 bases at J, with 17 bases between the two ends. CDR3 length: 14 residues. CDR3 region: CASSPRQGHTEQYF. CDR3 DNA sequence: TGTGCCAGCAGTCCGCGCCAGGGACATACCGAGCAGTACTTC.

This clone was seen a few times. The CDR3 loop reads CASSVGLNYEQYF. The CDR3 DNA reads TGTGCCAGCAGCGTAGGACTGAACTACGAGCAGTACTTC. The V and J genes are TRBV9 and TRBJ2-7; D remains unclear. The germline CDR1 and CDR2 sequences are SGDLS and YYNGEE. The V gene lost 0 bases and the J gene lost 3 bases, with 7 bases spanning the gap. The CDR3 is 13 amino acids. The entire variable domain, with the rest obtained from reference TRBV9 and TRBJ2-7, is as follows: DSGVTQTPKHLITATGQRVTLRCSPRSGDLSVYWYQQSLDQGLQFLIQYYNGEERAKGNILERFSAQQFPDLHSELNLSSLELGDSALYFCASSVGLNYEQYFGPGTRLTVT.

This clone has just a few counts. The chain uses TRBV2 and TRBJ1-1; 8 bases are shared with TRBD1. V trimming: 2 bases; J trimming: 8 bases; junction bases outside the gene matches: 4. Germline V gene data show CDR1 as SNHLY and CDR2 as FYNNEI. The CDR3 contains 13 residues. The CDR3 DNA reads as TGTGCCAGCAGTGAAAGGCAGGGGGCGGAAGCTTTCTTT. It is translated as CASSERQGAEAFF.